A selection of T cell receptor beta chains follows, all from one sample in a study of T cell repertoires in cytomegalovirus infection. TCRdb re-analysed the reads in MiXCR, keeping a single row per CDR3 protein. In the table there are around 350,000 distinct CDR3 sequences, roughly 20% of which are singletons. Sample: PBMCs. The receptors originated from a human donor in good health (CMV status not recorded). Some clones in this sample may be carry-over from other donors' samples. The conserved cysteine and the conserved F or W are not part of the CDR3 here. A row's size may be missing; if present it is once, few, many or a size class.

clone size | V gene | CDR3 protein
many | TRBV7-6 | ASSSTGTDYNEQF
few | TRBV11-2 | ASSLAVQY
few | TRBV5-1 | ASSRTDHEQF
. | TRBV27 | ASSPDRKPKNIQY
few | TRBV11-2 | ATGVPWH
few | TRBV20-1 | SASPPGGIH
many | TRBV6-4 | ASSENLFYGYT
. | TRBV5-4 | ASSFSPPQEQY
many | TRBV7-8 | ASSFGLTGLAHTDTQY
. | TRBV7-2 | ASSLSQGGRVPYEQY